A selection of T cell receptor beta chains follows, all from one sample in a study of shared clonotypes between healthy human individuals. Sequencing was performed with immunoSEQ multiplex PCR; in TCRdb, only in-frame clones are kept and a portion is missing. The data contain fewer than 2.5 million clones, roughly 93% of them singletons. Sequenced material: naive CD4+ T cells from PBMCs. All receptors come from a man younger than 30 in good health. Some clones in this sample may be carry-over from other donors' samples. Each CDR3 is given with its conserved first and last residue. D genes are given only for firm matches. Not all rows give a size; the values are once, few, many and, for expanded clones, a class.

v_gene,j_gene,d_gene,abundance,CDR3aa,CDR3nt
TRBV2,TRBJ2-1,NA,NA,CASTRSNNEQFF,TGTGCCAGCACCCGGTCGAACAATGAGCAGTTCTTC
TRBV19,TRBJ1-2,TRBD1,NA,CASLLQGAPGYTF,TGTGCCAGCCTTCTCCAGGGGGCGCCCGGCTACACCTTC
TRBV6-5,TRBJ2-1,NA,NA,CASNSGGGYNEQFF,TGTGCCAGCAATTCCGGAGGGGGATACAATGAGCAGTTCTTC
TRBV9,TRBJ2-3,NA,NA,CASSVGPKQYF,TGTGCCAGCAGCGTCGGGCCCAAGCAGTATTTT
TRBV7-2,TRBJ1-3,TRBD1,NA,CASSSDRGTGNTIYF,TGTGCCAGCAGCTCGGACAGGGGAACTGGAAACACCATATATTTT
TRBV30,TRBJ2-7,TRBD1,NA,CAWSPGQGYEQYF,TGTGCCTGGAGTCCGGGACAGGGCTACGAGCAGTACTTC
TRBV15,TRBJ2-4,TRBD2,NA,CATSRDPGSGRGTKNIQYF,TGTGCCACCAGCAGAGATCCGGGTAGCGGGAGGGGGACCAAAAACATTCAGTACTTC
TRBV28,TRBJ1-2,NA,NA,CASSSTGLVDYGYTF,TGTGCCAGCAGTTCAACAGGCCTTGTGGACTATGGCTACACCTTC
TRBV5-5,TRBJ1-5,NA,once,CASTPSSRFGQPQHF,TGTGCCAGCACCCCTTCGTCGCGGTTCGGTCAGCCCCAGCATTTT
TRBV29-1,TRBJ2-3,TRBD2,NA,CSVSGRSTDTQYF,TGCAGCGTGTCCGGGAGGTCGACAGATACGCAGTATTTT
TRBV10-3,TRBJ2-7,TRBD2,NA,CAIRERTSGINEQYF,TGTGCCATCAGGGAAAGGACTAGCGGGATTAACGAGCAGTACTTC
TRBV7-8,TRBJ2-7,NA,NA,CASSSEPYEQYF,TGTGCCAGCAGTTCGGAGCCCTACGAGCAGTACTTC
TRBV5-6,TRBJ2-2,NA,NA,CASSLKGNTGELFF,TGTGCCAGCAGCCTTAAAGGGAACACCGGGGAGCTGTTTTTT
TRBV29-1,TRBJ2-5,TRBD2,NA,CSATSGQETQYF,TGCAGCGCTACTAGCGGTCAAGAGACCCAGTACTTC
TRBV28,TRBJ2-6,NA,NA,CASMSSSSGANVLTF,TGTGCCAGCATGAGCAGCAGCTCTGGGGCCAACGTCCTGACTTTC
TRBV9,TRBJ2-7,NA,NA,CASSGAPTYEQYF,TGTGCCAGCAGTGGGGCCCCTACCTACGAGCAGTACTTC
TRBV7-9,TRBJ2-2,NA,NA,CASSLPSTGELFF,TGTGCCAGCAGCTTACCTAGCACCGGGGAGCTGTTTTTT
TRBV28,TRBJ2-7,NA,NA,CASSFNPGLGLLEQYF,TGTGCCAGCAGTTTCAACCCGGGACTGGGGCTCTTGGAGCAGTACTTC
TRBV15,TRBJ1-1,NA,NA,CATSLGPSTEAFF,TGTGCCACCAGCCTCGGCCCCTCCACTGAAGCTTTCTTT
TRBV13,TRBJ2-1,TRBD2,NA,CASSQAPGLAHNEQFF,TGTGCCAGCAGCCAAGCTCCGGGACTAGCGCACAATGAGCAGTTCTTC
TRBV12-2,TRBJ2-7,NA,NA,CASRLGLLGGSPYEQYF,TGTGCAAGTCGCTTAGGTCTTTTGGGCGGGAGTCCCTACGAGCAGTACTTC
TRBV19,TRBJ2-3,NA,NA,CASSPPPTLRGRYPFTDTQYF,TGTGCCAGTAGTCCCCCTCCGACTTTGAGAGGGCGTTATCCATTCACAGATACGCAGTATTTT